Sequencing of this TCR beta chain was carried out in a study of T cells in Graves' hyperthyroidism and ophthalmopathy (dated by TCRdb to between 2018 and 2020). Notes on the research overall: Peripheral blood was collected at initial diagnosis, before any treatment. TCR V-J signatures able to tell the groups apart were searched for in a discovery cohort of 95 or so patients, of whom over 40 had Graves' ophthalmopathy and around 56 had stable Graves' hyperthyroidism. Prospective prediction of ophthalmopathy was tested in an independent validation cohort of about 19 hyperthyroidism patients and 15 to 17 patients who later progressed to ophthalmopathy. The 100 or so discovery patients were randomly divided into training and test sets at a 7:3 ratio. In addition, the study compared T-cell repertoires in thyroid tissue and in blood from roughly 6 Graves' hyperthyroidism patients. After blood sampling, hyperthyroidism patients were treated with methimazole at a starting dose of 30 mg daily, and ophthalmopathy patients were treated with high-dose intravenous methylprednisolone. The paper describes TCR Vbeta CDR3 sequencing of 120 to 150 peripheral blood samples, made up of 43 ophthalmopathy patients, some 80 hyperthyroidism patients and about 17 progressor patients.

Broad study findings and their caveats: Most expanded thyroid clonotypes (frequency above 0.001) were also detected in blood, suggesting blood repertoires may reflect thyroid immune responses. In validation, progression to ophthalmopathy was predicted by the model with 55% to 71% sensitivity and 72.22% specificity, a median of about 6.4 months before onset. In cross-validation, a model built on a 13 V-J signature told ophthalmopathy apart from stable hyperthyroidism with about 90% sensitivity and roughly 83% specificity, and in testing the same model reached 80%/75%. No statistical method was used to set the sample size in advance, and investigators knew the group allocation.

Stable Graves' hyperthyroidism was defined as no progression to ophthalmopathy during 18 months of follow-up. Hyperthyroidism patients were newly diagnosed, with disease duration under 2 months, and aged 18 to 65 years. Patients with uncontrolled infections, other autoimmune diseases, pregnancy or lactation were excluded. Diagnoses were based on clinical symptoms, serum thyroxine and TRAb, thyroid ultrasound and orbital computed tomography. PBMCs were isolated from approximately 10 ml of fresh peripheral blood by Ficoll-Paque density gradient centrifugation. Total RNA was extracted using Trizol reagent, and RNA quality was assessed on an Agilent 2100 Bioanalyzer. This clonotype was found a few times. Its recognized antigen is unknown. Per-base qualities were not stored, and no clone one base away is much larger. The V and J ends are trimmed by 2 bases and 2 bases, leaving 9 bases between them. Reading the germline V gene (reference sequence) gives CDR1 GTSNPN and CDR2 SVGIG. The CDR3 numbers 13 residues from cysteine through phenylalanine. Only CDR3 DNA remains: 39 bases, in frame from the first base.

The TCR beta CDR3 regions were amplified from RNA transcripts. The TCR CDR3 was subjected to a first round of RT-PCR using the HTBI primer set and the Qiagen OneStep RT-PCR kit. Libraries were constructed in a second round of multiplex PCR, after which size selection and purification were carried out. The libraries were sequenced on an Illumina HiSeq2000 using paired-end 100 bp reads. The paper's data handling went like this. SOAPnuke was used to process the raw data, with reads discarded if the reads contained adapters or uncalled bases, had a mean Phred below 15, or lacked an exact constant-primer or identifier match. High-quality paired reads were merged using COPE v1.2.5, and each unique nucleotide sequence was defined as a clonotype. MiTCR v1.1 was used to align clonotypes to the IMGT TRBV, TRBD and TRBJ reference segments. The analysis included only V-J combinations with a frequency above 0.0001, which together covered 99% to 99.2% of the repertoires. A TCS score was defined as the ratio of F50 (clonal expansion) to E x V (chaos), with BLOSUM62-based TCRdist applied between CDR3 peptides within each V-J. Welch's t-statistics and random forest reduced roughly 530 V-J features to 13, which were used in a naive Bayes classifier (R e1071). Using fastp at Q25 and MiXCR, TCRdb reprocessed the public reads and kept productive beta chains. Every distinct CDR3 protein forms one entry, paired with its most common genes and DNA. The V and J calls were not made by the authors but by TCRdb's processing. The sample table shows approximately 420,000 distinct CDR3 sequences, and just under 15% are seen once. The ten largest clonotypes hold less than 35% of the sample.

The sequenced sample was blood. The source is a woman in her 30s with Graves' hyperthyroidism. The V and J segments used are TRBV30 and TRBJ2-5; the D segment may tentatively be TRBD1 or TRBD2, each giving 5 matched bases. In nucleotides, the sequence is TGTGCCTGGAGTCCGGGGCAGCAAGAGACCCAGTACTTC. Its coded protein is CAWSPGQQETQYF.